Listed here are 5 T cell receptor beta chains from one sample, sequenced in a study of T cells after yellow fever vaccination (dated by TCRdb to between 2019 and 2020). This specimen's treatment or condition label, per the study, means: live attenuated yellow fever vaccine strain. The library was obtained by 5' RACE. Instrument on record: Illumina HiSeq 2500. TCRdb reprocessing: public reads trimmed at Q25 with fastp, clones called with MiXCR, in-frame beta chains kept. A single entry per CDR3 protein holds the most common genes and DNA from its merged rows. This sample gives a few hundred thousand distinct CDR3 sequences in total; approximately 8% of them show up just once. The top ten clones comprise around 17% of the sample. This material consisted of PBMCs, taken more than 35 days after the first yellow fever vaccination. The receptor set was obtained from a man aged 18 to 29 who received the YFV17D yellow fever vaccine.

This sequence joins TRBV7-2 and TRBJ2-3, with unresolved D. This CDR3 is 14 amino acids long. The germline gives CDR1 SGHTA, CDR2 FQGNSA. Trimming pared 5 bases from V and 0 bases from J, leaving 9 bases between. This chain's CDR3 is CASSPPHSTDTQYF. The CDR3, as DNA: TGTGCCAGCAGCCCACCCCATAGCACAGATACGCAGTATTTT.

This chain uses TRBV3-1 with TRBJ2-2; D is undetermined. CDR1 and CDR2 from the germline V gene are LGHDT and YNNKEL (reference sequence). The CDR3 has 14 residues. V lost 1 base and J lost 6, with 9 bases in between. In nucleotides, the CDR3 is TGTGCCAGCAGCCAAGCAGTTTACGCCGGGGAGCTGTTTTTT. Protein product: CASSQAVYAGELFF.

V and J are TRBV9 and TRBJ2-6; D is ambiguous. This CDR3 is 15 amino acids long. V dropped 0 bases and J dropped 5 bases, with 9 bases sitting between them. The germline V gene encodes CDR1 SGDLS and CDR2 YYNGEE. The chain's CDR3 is CASSVGVDRANVLTF. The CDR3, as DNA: TGTGCCAGCAGCGTAGGTGTGGACCGGGCCAACGTCCTGACTTTC. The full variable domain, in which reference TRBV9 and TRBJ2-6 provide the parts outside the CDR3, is DSGVTQTPKHLITATGQRVTLRCSPRSGDLSVYWYQQSLDQGLQFLIQYYNGEERAKGNILERFSAQQFPDLHSELNLSSLELGDSALYFCASSVGVDRANVLTFGAGSRLTVL.

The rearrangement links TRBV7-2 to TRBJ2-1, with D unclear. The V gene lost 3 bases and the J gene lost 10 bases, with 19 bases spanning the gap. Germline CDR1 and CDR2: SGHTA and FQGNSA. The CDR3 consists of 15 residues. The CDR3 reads CASSFQLGRSREQFF. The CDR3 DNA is TGTGCCAGCAGCTTCCAACTTGGCCGTTCTCGGGAGCAGTTCTTC.

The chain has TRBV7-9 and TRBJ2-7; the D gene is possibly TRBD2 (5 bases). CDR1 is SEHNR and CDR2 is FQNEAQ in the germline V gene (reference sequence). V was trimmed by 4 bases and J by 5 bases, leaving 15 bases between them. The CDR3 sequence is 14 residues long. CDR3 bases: TGTGCCAGCAGCTCCGGCTCGCCCGGGGACGAGCAGTACTTC. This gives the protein CASSSGSPGDEQYF.